One and the same sample provided the 23 T cell receptor beta chains below, sequenced in a study of blood T cell repertoires in COVID-19. Sequencing used immunoSEQ multiplex PCR; TCRdb keeps in-frame clones, though not all of them. The sample has tens of thousands of clones, around 88% seen once; the top ten hold roughly 14%. Material: peripheral blood. Every receptor here comes from a human donor in a cohort sampled during active COVID-19.

This sequence joins TRBV9 and TRBJ2-3, with TRBD2 matching over 11 bases. The CDR3 totals 16 residues. The germline CDR1 and CDR2 sequences are SGDLS and YYNGEE. Germline trimming cut 0 bases from V and 4 bases from J; bases unmatched to any gene: 4. The CDR3 DNA reads as TGTGCCAGCAGCGTAGTTCTAGCGGGAGGAGCAGATACGCAGTATTTT. This translates into CASSVVLAGGADTQYF. The whole variable domain, filled in from reference TRBV9 and TRBJ2-3, reads DSGVTQTPKHLITATGQRVTLRCSPRSGDLSVYWYQQSLDQGLQFLIQYYNGEERAKGNILERFSAQQFPDLHSELNLSSLELGDSALYFCASSVVLAGGADTQYFGPGTRLTVL.

V gene TRBV28 combines with J gene TRBJ1-4; a possible D gene is TRBD1 (5 bases). This CDR3 spans 15 amino acids. The germline V gene encodes CDR1 MDHEN and CDR2 SYDVKM. Trimming stripped 5 bases from V and 1 base from J, with 11 bases between. The CDR3, as DNA: TGTGCCAGCAGTCCGCGGGGGGTAACTAATGAAAAACTGTTTTTT. Translation gives CASSPRGVTNEKLFF.

The chain couples TRBV7-2 to TRBJ2-1; D gene unclear. Germline V gene data show CDR1 as SGHTA and CDR2 as FQGNSA. The CDR3 is 13 residues long. V dropped 6 bases and J dropped 1 base, with 7 bases sitting between them. The CDR3 region is CASRAHSYNEQFF. Here the CDR3 DNA reads TGTGCCAGCAGAGCTCATTCCTACAATGAGCAGTTCTTC.

The genes are TRBV11-2 and TRBJ1-5; D is ambiguous. V dropped 5 bases and J dropped 0 bases, with 14 bases sitting between them. The CDR3 has 16 residues. Looked up from germline, CDR1 is SGHAT and CDR2 is FQNNGV. CDR3 sequence (DNA): TGTGCCAGCAGCCACCGGGATCTTACTAGCAATCAGCCCCAGCATTTT. This encodes CASSHRDLTSNQPQHF.

The genes are TRBV5-6 and TRBJ2-3; TRBD1 matches 8 bases. Germline V lookup: CDR1 SGHDT, CDR2 YYEEEE. The V gene end was trimmed by 5 bases and the J gene end by 2 bases; junction bases not matched to a gene: 10. The CDR3 totals 16 residues. As DNA, the CDR3 is TGTGCCAGCAGTGGATTGGGACAGGCAGACACAGATACGCAGTATTTT. Amino acids: CASSGLGQADTDTQYF.

V usage is TRBV4-1 and J usage is TRBJ2-7, with D perhaps TRBD1 (5 bases). The CDR3 has 15 residues. In germline, CDR1 is MGHRA, CDR2 YSYEKL. The V gene lost 1 base and the J gene lost 3 bases, with 13 bases spanning the gap. In nucleotides, the CDR3 is TGCGCCAGCAGCCAAGGGGCAGGGAAAAGCTACGAGCAGTACTTC. It specifies CASSQGAGKSYEQYF.

CDR3 region: CASNRGGLRGSNTGELFF. CDR3 nucleotide sequence: TGTGCCAGCAACCGGGGGGGTTTAAGAGGGTCGAACACCGGGGAGCTGTTTTTT. The chain combines TRBV4-2 with TRBJ2-2; TRBD2 matches 8 bases. This CDR3 has 18 residues. Germline V CDR1 and CDR2: LGHNA, YNFKEQ. Trimming cost V 7 bases and J 0 bases; bases outside gene matches: 13.

This chain joins TRBV6-2 or TRBV6-3 and TRBJ2-7, with 12 bases that match TRBD1. The CDR3 contains 18 residues. CDR1 and CDR2 from the germline V gene are MNHEY and SVGEGT. Losses at the gene ends were 2 bases for V and 2 bases for J; bases not matched to a gene: 10. The CDR3, as DNA: TGTGCCAGCAGTTACCCGGGACAGGGGGCGCTTCGGGCCTACGAGCAGTACTTC. Residues: CASSYPGQGALRAYEQYF.

The chain recombines TRBV27 with TRBJ2-7; maybe TRBD2 (6 bases). With 3 bases removed from V and 6 bases from J, the gap between germline ends came to 6 bases. The V gene's germline CDR1 is MNHEY and CDR2 SMNVEV (reference sequence). This CDR3 has 11 amino acids. CDR3 bases: TGTGCCAGCAGTTTGGGACTCGAGCAGTACTTC. Its protein product is CASSLGLEQYF.

This clone came up a few times. The V and J genes are TRBV7-2 and TRBJ1-5; TRBD1 is a possible D gene (5 bases). Germline V gene lookup returns CDR1 SGHTA and CDR2 FQGNSA. V was trimmed by 5 bases and J by 6 bases, leaving 17 bases between them. There are 15 residues in the CDR3. CDR3 in DNA: TGTGCCAGCAGCCCTGTGGGGGGTTCTGTTCAGCCCCAGCATTTT. Translating it yields CASSPVGGSVQPQHF.

The gene calls are TRBV5-1 and TRBJ2-1; weak D call: TRBD1 (5 bases). Looked up from germline, CDR1 is SGHRS and CDR2 is YFSETQ. Trimming left V 5 bases short and J 0 bases short, with 12 bases between. The CDR3 loop spans 15 amino acids. The CDR3 here is CASRLQESSYNEQFF. CDR3 in DNA: TGCGCCAGCAGATTACAGGAGAGCTCCTACAATGAGCAGTTCTTC. Complete variable domain (other parts from reference TRBV5-1 and TRBJ2-1): KAGVTQTPRYLIKTRGQQVTLSCSPISGHRSVSWYQQTPGQGLQFLFEYFSETQRNKGNFPGRFSGRQFSNSRSEMNVSTLELGDSALYLCASRLQESSYNEQFFGPGTRLTVL.

V is TRBV11-2 and J is TRBJ2-7; a possible D gene is TRBD2 (6 bases). The CDR3 consists of 15 residues. V lost 1 base, J lost 8 bases, and 18 bases lay in between. Germline CDR1 SGHAT, CDR2 FQNNGV. The CDR3 spells CASSLGGGAGFQQYF. The CDR3 bases are TGTGCCAGCAGCTTAGGTGGAGGGGCAGGATTCCAGCAGTACTTC.

The chain links TRBV27 to TRBJ1-6; no definite D call. The CDR3 covers 16 residues. Trimming stripped 5 bases from V and 2 bases from J, with 13 bases between. Germline lookup yields CDR1 MNHEY and CDR2 SMNVEV (reference sequence). The CDR3 loop is CASSGGYRTYNSPLHF. CDR3 nucleotides: TGTGCCAGCAGTGGAGGGTATCGTACCTATAATTCACCCCTCCACTTT.

J is TRBJ1-5 and V is TRBV5-4, with TRBD1 matching over 8 bases. The CDR3 loop spans 14 amino acids. The V gene's germline CDR1 is SGHNT and CDR2 YYREEE (reference sequence). V lost 4 bases and J lost 7; bases outside the gene matches: 7. The CDR3 loop is CASSLDREIQPQHF. The DNA for the CDR3 is TGTGCCAGCAGCCTGGACAGGGAAATCCAGCCCCAGCATTTT. The full variable domain, rest sourced from reference TRBV5-4 and TRBJ1-5, is ETGVTQSPTHLIKTRGQQVTLRCSSQSGHNTVSWYQQALGQGPQFIFQYYREEENGRGNFPPRFSGLQFPNYSSELNVNALELDDSALYLCASSLDREIQPQHFGDGTRLSIL.

V usage is TRBV7-9 and J usage is TRBJ1-6; TRBD1 aligns across 9 bases. Trimming at V came to 5 bases and at J to 6 bases, leaving 8 bases not matched to a gene. This CDR3 has 16 residues. Per the germline V gene, CDR1 is SEHNR and CDR2 is FQNEAQ (reference sequence). The CDR3 bases are TGTGCCAGCAGCCGTCCCGGGACAGGGTCTAATTCACCCCTCCACTTT. Protein: CASSRPGTGSNSPLHF. Full variable domain (rest looked up from reference TRBV7-9 and TRBJ1-6): DTGVSQNPRHKITKRGQNVTFRCDPISEHNRLYWYRQTLGQGPEFLTYFQNEAQLEKSRLLSDRFSAERPKGSFSTLEIQRTEQGDSAMYLCASSRPGTGSNSPLHFGNGTRLTVT.

This clone has just one count. The chain employs TRBV6-5 and TRBJ2-7, with 10 bases matching TRBD1. Losses at the gene ends were 2 bases for V and 6 bases for J; bases not matched to a gene: 7. Per the germline V gene, CDR1 is MNHEY and CDR2 is SVGAGI. There are 15 residues in the CDR3. The CDR3 coding sequence is TGTGCCAGCAGTTACGACCGGGACAGGGGAGCCGAGCAGTACTTC. Amino acids: CASSYDRDRGAEQYF.

J is TRBJ2-2 and V is TRBV30; 11 bases are shared with TRBD1. The CDR3 consists of 20 residues. The trim removed 0 bases at V and 3 bases at J, leaving 15 bases unmatched. Germline CDR1 and CDR2: GTSNPN and SVGIG (reference sequence). This CDR3 reads CAWSVKPGQGGVRYTGELFF. Written as DNA, the CDR3 is TGTGCCTGGAGTGTTAAGCCGGGACAGGGGGGGGTAAGGTACACCGGGGAGCTGTTTTTT.

The chain combines TRBV21-1 with TRBJ1-5; the table names TRBD1, a call not compared with the DNA. TRBV21-1 is given as a pseudogene. The CDR3 extends over 19 amino acids. This CDR3 is CASTLKRPGQKYSNQPQHF. Here the CDR3 DNA reads TGTGCCAGCACCCTAAAGAGACCAGGACAAAAGTATAGCAATCAGCCCCAGCATTTT.

This chain joins TRBV5-4 and TRBJ2-7, with 10 bases that match TRBD2. The V segment lost 0 bases and the J segment 0 bases; nucleotides outside the gene matches: 3. Germline-derived CDR1 and CDR2 are SGHNT and YYREEE (reference sequence). This CDR3 region has 16 residues. The CDR3 DNA is TGTGCCAGCAGCTTGGATCCTAGCGGGAGCTCCTACGAGCAGTACTTC. This encodes CASSLDPSGSSYEQYF.

The V call is TRBV11-2, the J call TRBJ2-2; a weak D match, TRBD2 (5 bases). There are 12 residues in the CDR3. Trimming removed 6 bases at V and 7 bases at J, with 9 bases between. Germline CDR1 SGHAT, CDR2 FQNNGV. The CDR3 region is CASRPEGGELFF. CDR3 sequence (DNA): TGTGCCAGCAGACCCGAGGGCGGGGAGCTGTTTTTT.

The J gene is TRBJ1-2, the V gene TRBV28; 8 bases are shared with TRBD1. CDR3 size: 14 residues. Germline loops: CDR1 MDHEN, CDR2 SYDVKM. Trimming at V came to 4 bases and at J to 3 bases, leaving 4 bases not matched to a gene. The CDR3 sequence is CASSSGGADYGYTF. The CDR3 coding sequence is TGTGCCAGCAGTTCAGGGGGCGCGGACTATGGCTACACCTTC.

The V gene is TRBV28, the J gene TRBJ1-1, with TRBD1 matching 8 bases. CDR1 is MDHEN and CDR2 is SYDVKM in the germline V gene. The CDR3 runs 13 residues. The trim removed 3 bases at V and 11 bases at J, leaving 8 bases unmatched. CDR3 loop: CASSLGRGLLAFF. The CDR3 DNA sequence: TGTGCCAGCAGTTTGGGCAGGGGGCTCTTGGCTTTCTTT.

The chain links TRBV5-1 to TRBJ1-1; 7 nucleotides line up with TRBD1. Germline assignment: CDR1 SGHRS and CDR2 YFSETQ. J lost 0 bases, V lost 1 base, and 15 bases had no gene match. This CDR3 is built from 19 residues. The chain's CDR3 is CASSLSWMTGKMLNTEAFF. In DNA form, the CDR3 reads TGCGCCAGCAGCTTGTCCTGGATGACAGGGAAAATGTTGAACACTGAAGCTTTCTTT.